This TCR beta chain stems from a study of spatial heterogeneity in lung cancer. The CDR3 totals 16 residues. Germline CDR1 is MNHEY and CDR2 is SVGEGT. The V segment lost 2 bases and the J segment 3 bases; nucleotides outside the gene matches: 4. TCRdb used MiXCR to reprocess the 5' RACE reads, holding one entry per CDR3 protein. The sample shows 40,000 or so distinct CDR3 sequences, 6% to 8% of them seen only once. Sample time point: sample taken at primary tumor resection. J is TRBJ1-5 and V is TRBV6-2 or TRBV6-3; 10 bases map to TRBD1. The TCR was taken from a male donor with early-stage non-small cell lung cancer. The specimen was PBMCs, collected at surgery. The CDR3 bases are TGTGCCAGCAGTTACCCGACAGGGGGCCCCAATCAGCCCCAGCATTTT. This translates into CASSYPTGGPNQPQHF.